The 30 T cell receptor beta chains in this list originate from one sample, sequenced in a study of blood T cell repertoires in COVID-19. Repertoires were generated with immunoSEQ multiplex PCR, while TCRdb's copy carries only in-frame clones and drops some. The sample has fewer than 70,000 clones, about three quarters seen once. Sequencing was performed on peripheral blood. All receptors come from a man aged 25-40 years with COVID-19, enrolled during active disease.

In the case of this clone: This sample also contains other DNA sequences that code for the same CDR3. The V gene is TRBV18, the J gene TRBJ1-1, with 8 nucleotides matching TRBD1. This CDR3 is 14 amino acids long. CDR1 and CDR2 from the germline V gene are KGHSH and LQKENI. V was clipped by 6 bases and J by 4 bases; unmatched bases: 7. This chain's CDR3 is CASSPGGLGTEAFF. The CDR3 region has the DNA TGTGCCAGCTCCCCAGGGGGCCTGGGCACTGAAGCTTTCTTT.

The chain links TRBV9 to TRBJ2-3, with 10 nucleotides matching TRBD2. CDR3 size: 16 residues. J was trimmed by 4 bases and V by 3 bases; bases with no gene match: 8. CDR1 and CDR2 from the germline V gene are SGDLS and YYNGEE. The CDR3 region is CASSARAGGTADTQYF. The CDR3 DNA reads as TGTGCCAGCAGCGCCCGAGCGGGGGGGACGGCAGATACGCAGTATTTT.

The CDR3 spells CSVGLGTADNEQFF. CDR3 sequence (DNA): TGCAGCGTAGGGTTGGGGACAGCCGACAATGAGCAGTTCTTC. The rearrangement uses TRBV29-1 and TRBJ2-1; 7 bases line up with TRBD1. V lost 6 bases, J lost 5 bases, and 10 bases stayed unmatched. This CDR3 has 14 residues. CDR1 and CDR2 from the germline V gene are SQVTM and ANQGSEA.

This rearrangement joins TRBV19 to TRBJ2-7; 7 bases align to TRBD1. The junction had 5 bases not matched to a gene; V was cut back by 6 bases and J by 0 bases. The germline CDR1 and CDR2 sequences are LNHDA and SQIVND (reference sequence). CDR3 length equals 14 residues. The CDR3 nucleotides read TGTGCCAGTAGCGCCGGGACAGCCTCCTACGAGCAGTACTTC. Encoded protein: CASSAGTASYEQYF.

This clone was seen a single time. The rearrangement uses TRBV21-1 and TRBJ2-3; TRBD2, the table's D call, lacks a check against the DNA. TRBV21-1 is flagged as a pseudogene. CDR3 length: 15 amino acids. The CDR3 loop is CASSKRVLGTDTQYF. The CDR3 nucleotides read TGTGCCAGCAGCAAAAGAGTCCTAGGCACAGATACGCAGTATTTT.

This clone has just a few counts. The V call is TRBV11-1, the J call TRBJ1-1; 8 positions agree with TRBD1. J was trimmed by 9 bases and V by 5 bases; bases with no gene match: 14. The CDR3 extends over 15 amino acids. Looked up from germline, CDR1 is SGHAT and CDR2 is FQDESV (reference sequence). DNA for the CDR3: TGTGCCAGCAGCCTATTCGGCGGACAGGGCTTCCAAGCTTTCTTT. Its protein product is CASSLFGGQGFQAFF.

J is TRBJ2-5 and V is TRBV6-5; 9 positions agree with TRBD2. V trimming: 2 bases; J trimming: 6 bases; junction bases outside the gene matches: 10. This CDR3 is built from 16 residues. Germline V gene sequence: CDR1 MNHEY, CDR2 SVGAGI. CDR3 protein: CASSYAFLAGRQTQYF. As DNA, the CDR3 is TGTGCCAGCAGTTACGCGTTCCTAGCGGGAAGGCAGACCCAGTACTTC.

This clone appeared many times. This chain joins TRBV4-1 and TRBJ2-7; 7 bases agree with TRBD2. The CDR3 contains 17 residues. The V segment lost 1 base and the J segment 0 bases; nucleotides outside the gene matches: 9. The germline V gene has CDR1 MGHRA and CDR2 YSYEKL. CDR3 residues: CASSQGLLAKNSYEQYF. CDR3 coding DNA: TGCGCCAGCAGCCAAGGGCTACTAGCGAAAAACTCCTACGAGCAGTACTTC.

The chain has TRBV6-5 and TRBJ2-1; the match to TRBD1 covers 8 bases. Germline assignment: CDR1 MNHEY and CDR2 SVGAGI. Trimming took 6 bases from V and 1 from J; bases not matched to a gene: 2. The CDR3 has 14 amino acids. The CDR3 is CASRRTGSYNEQFF. CDR3 DNA: TGTGCCAGCAGGCGGACAGGGTCCTACAATGAGCAGTTCTTC.

This chain uses TRBV12-5 with TRBJ2-3; no definite D call. The CDR3 length is 12 residues. The V end lost 4 bases, the J end lost 6 bases, and 8 bases lay between the germline ends. Germline V gene lookup returns CDR1 LGHNT and CDR2 FRNRAP. The CDR3 DNA reads as TGTGCTAGTGGTTATTCCAGGGATACGCAGTATTTT. Translating gives CASGYSRDTQYF.

This chain uses TRBV25-1 with TRBJ2-3; D uncertain. This CDR3 spans 16 amino acids. Germline CDR1 reads MGHDK; CDR2 reads SYGVNS. V lost 3 bases, J lost 2 bases, and 15 bases lay in between. DNA of the CDR3: TGTGCCAGCAGTGATTCTCGTAAAATCCCCACAGATACGCAGTATTTT. Its translation is CASSDSRKIPTDTQYF.

This clone appeared many times. This chain joins TRBV25-1 and TRBJ2-1, with D uncertain. Trimming pared 1 base from V and 0 bases from J, leaving 13 bases between. This CDR3 has 17 amino acids. Per the germline V gene, CDR1 is MGHDK and CDR2 is SYGVNS. This CDR3 reads CASSESPAASSYNEQFF. The CDR3 DNA reads TGTGCCAGCAGTGAATCCCCCGCGGCTAGCTCCTACAATGAGCAGTTCTTC.

V gene TRBV19 combines with J gene TRBJ2-7; possibly TRBD2 for D (6 bases). The CDR3 spans 12 residues. V lost 5 bases and J lost 6, with 11 bases in between. Germline V gene sequence: CDR1 LNHDA, CDR2 SQIVND (reference sequence). The CDR3 loop is CASSLEGREQYF. In DNA, the CDR3 is TGTGCCAGTAGTCTGGAGGGTCGCGAGCAGTACTTC.

The rearrangement joins TRBV15 to TRBJ1-4, with 7 bases identical to TRBD1. The CDR3 is 18 amino acids. Germline CDR1 is LNHNV and CDR2 is YYDKDF (reference sequence). Losses at the gene ends were 3 bases for V and 7 bases for J; bases not matched to a gene: 17. The CDR3 bases are TGTGCCACCAGCAGGCAGAGGGGGACAGCCCAAAGGGGTGAAAAACTGTTTTTT. Translating gives CATSRQRGTAQRGEKLFF.

This clone occurred a few times. The genes are TRBV7-2 and TRBJ2-1, with 7 bases identical to TRBD2. CDR1 and CDR2 (germline): SGHTA, FQGNSA. The length of the CDR3 is 17 residues. J gave up 4 bases and V 5 bases, and 14 bases lay outside the gene matches. The CDR3 reads CASSINERLAGYNEQFF. DNA for the CDR3: TGTGCCAGCAGCATAAACGAACGACTAGCAGGGTACAATGAGCAGTTCTTC.

The chain combines TRBV7-2 with TRBJ1-5; TRBD1 is a possible D gene (6 bases). The CDR3 extends over 15 amino acids. Germline CDR1 and CDR2: SGHTA and FQGNSA. Between the trimmed V and J ends, which lost 3 bases and 6 bases, there was a span of 15 bases. The CDR3 nucleotides read TGTGCCAGCAGCTTGGGGGGGCTAAGAGGTCAGCCCCAGCATTTT. It yields the protein CASSLGGLRGQPQHF.

The rearrangement joins TRBV28 to TRBJ1-5; D may be TRBD1 (5 bases). The CDR3 has 17 residues. V lost 2 bases, J lost 7 bases, and 21 bases lay in between. Germline CDR1 is MDHEN and CDR2 is SYDVKM. CDR3 DNA sequence: TGTGCCAGCAGTTTAAACCCATATGGCAGGGAGGACCAGCCCCAGCATTTT. This codes for CASSLNPYGREDQPQHF.

This clone has just one count. This sequence joins TRBV7-9 and TRBJ2-7; TRBD2 aligns across 7 bases. Trimming removed 5 bases from V and 3 bases from J; junction bases left unmatched: 4. The germline V gene encodes CDR1 SEHNR and CDR2 FQNEAQ (reference sequence). CDR3 size: 13 residues. CDR3 region: CASSRGGRYEQYF. The CDR3 coding sequence is TGTGCCAGCAGCAGGGGAGGGCGCTACGAGCAGTACTTC.

J is TRBJ2-4 and V is TRBV7-2; D is unresolved. V lost 5 bases to trimming and J lost 5 bases, with 10 bases between them. The CDR3 is made up of 13 amino acids. Germline V gene data show CDR1 as SGHTA and CDR2 as FQGNSA. The CDR3: CASSPSGQNIQYF. As DNA, the CDR3 is TGTGCCAGCAGCCCAAGTGGGCAAAACATTCAGTACTTC.

This rearrangement joins TRBV2 to TRBJ1-5; perhaps TRBD1 as D (5 bases). The CDR3 covers 14 residues. Germline loops: CDR1 SNHLY, CDR2 FYNNEI. Deletions cut 3 bases from V and 7 bases from J, with 13 bases between. The CDR3 region has the DNA TGTGCCAGCAGTGAGAGGCAGGGTCGACAGCCCCAGCATTTT. This encodes CASSERQGRQPQHF.

The chain links TRBV9 to TRBJ1-1; 8 bases match TRBD1. CDR3 length: 14 amino acids. Germline V gene data show CDR1 as SGDLS and CDR2 as YYNGEE. After removal of 3 bases from V and 1 base from J, the junction contained 2 bases not matched to a gene. CDR3 coding DNA: TGTGCCAGCAGCGCCGGGACAGGGAACACTGAAGCTTTCTTT. It translates to CASSAGTGNTEAFF.

The chain combines TRBV7-9 with TRBJ2-6, with 7 positions matching TRBD1. J gave up 0 bases and V 5 bases, and 7 bases lay outside the gene matches. The CDR3 sequence is 17 residues long. Germline CDR1 is SEHNR and CDR2 is FQNEAQ (reference sequence). CDR3 residues: CASSRGQRTSGANVLTF. The CDR3 bases are TGTGCCAGCAGCCGGGGACAGAGGACCTCTGGGGCCAACGTCCTGACTTTC.

The rearrangement uses TRBV28 and TRBJ2-7; TRBD2 might be the D (5 bases). The CDR3 is 12 amino acids. Germline CDR1 is MDHEN and CDR2 is SYDVKM. V shed 7 bases and J shed 5 bases, with 12 bases lying between them. This chain's CDR3 is CASTGNKDEQYF. The CDR3 bases are TGTGCCAGCACCGGGAATAAGGACGAGCAGTACTTC.

This chain links TRBV27 with TRBJ2-2, with 9 bases lining up with TRBD1. V shed 1 base, J shed 4 bases, and the junction held 4 bases outside the gene matches. Germline lookup yields CDR1 MNHEY and CDR2 SMNVEV (reference sequence). The CDR3 runs to 16 residues. The CDR3, as DNA: TGTGCCAGCAGTTTATGGGGACAGGGTCCCACCGGGGAGCTGTTTTTT. The encoded protein is CASSLWGQGPTGELFF.

For the CDR3, the DNA is TGTGCCAGCAGCTTAGAGGGCAGGAGGTTGTGGGAGCAGTACTTC. This translates into CASSLEGRRLWEQYF. The chain couples TRBV11-2 to TRBJ2-7; D is possibly TRBD2 (5 bases). Germline CDR1 SGHAT, CDR2 FQNNGV. V lost 0 bases to trimming and J lost 7 bases, with 16 bases between them. The CDR3 sequence is 15 residues long.

This clone was observed a single time. The chain employs TRBV28 and TRBJ2-1; 11 positions match TRBD2. From germline, CDR1 is MDHEN and CDR2 SYDVKM. J lost 1 base, V lost 6 bases, and 11 bases had no gene match. The CDR3 extends over 18 amino acids. This chain's CDR3 is CASRFPRSSGRSYNEQFF. In DNA form, the CDR3 reads TGTGCCAGCAGGTTCCCCCGGTCTAGCGGGAGGTCCTACAATGAGCAGTTCTTC.

In nucleotides, the CDR3 is TGCGCCAGCAGCGCTGCTAGCGGGCAGTACGAGCAGTACTTC. It translates to CASSAASGQYEQYF. The rearrangement uses TRBV5-1 and TRBJ2-7; 8 bases fit TRBD2. J lost 4 bases, V lost 4 bases, and 7 bases had no gene match. CDR1 and CDR2 from the germline V gene are SGHRS and YFSETQ. The CDR3 extends over 14 amino acids.

The chain links TRBV11-2 to TRBJ1-1; D gene unclear. Germline V CDR1 and CDR2: SGHAT, FQNNGV. V gave up 1 base and J gave up 0 bases, with 12 bases separating them. There are 16 residues in the CDR3. In DNA, the CDR3 is TGTGCCAGCAGCTTAGTGGCAGGACTCATGAACACTGAAGCTTTCTTT. This codes for CASSLVAGLMNTEAFF.

The V gene is TRBV7-8, the J gene TRBJ2-7; 8 bases fit TRBD2. Germline CDR1 is SGHVS and CDR2 is FQNEAQ. The CDR3 length is 15 residues. Trimming took 5 bases from V and 3 from J; bases not matched to a gene: 9. CDR3 amino acids: CASSASGAGGYEQYF. The CDR3 DNA reads as TGTGCCAGCAGCGCAAGCGGTGCGGGAGGCTACGAGCAGTACTTC.

The chain recombines TRBV7-9 with TRBJ2-5; D possibly corresponds to TRBD1 (6 bases). The CDR3 is 14 amino acids. V was shortened by 3 bases and J by 4 bases, with 12 bases between the two germline ends. Germline assignment: CDR1 SEHNR and CDR2 FQNEAQ (reference sequence). DNA of the CDR3: TGTGCCAGCAGCTTCGAACAGGGTAGAGAGACCCAGTACTTC. Its protein is CASSFEQGRETQYF.